Each of the 6 T cell receptor beta chains below was sequenced from the same sample in a study of T-cell memory formation after mild COVID-19. MiXCR, run by TCRdb on the 5' RACE reads, gives a single entry per CDR3 protein. The sample gives fewer than 250,000 distinct CDR3 sequences, 8% to 11% of which show up once; just over 3% is in the top ten. The sample was PBMCs or a T cell subset sorted from them (not recorded which). The receptors derive from a man aged 18 to 30 who had mild COVID-19 (a few samples of this study predate the infection). Cell type and time point are not known.

V and J are TRBV28 and TRBJ1-3; 8 bases fit TRBD1. V shed 5 bases, J shed 4 bases, and the junction held 10 bases outside the gene matches. The CDR3 sequence is 16 residues long. Germline assignment: CDR1 MDHEN and CDR2 SYDVKM. CDR3 residues: CASSLSGGAWGNTIYF. The CDR3 DNA reads TGTGCCAGCAGTCTATCAGGGGGCGCGTGGGGAAACACCATATATTTT.

The J gene is TRBJ1-1, the V gene TRBV6-5, with D unclear. The CDR3 is 11 residues long. Germline CDR1 is MNHEY and CDR2 is SVGAGI. The germline V and J ends were trimmed by 7 bases and 6 bases, with 9 bases remaining between them. The CDR3 region is CASIGSSEAFF. The CDR3 DNA is TGTGCCAGCATCGGCAGCTCTGAAGCTTTCTTT.

The V call is TRBV2, the J call TRBJ2-7; D remains ambiguous. The CDR3 sequence is 11 residues long. Germline CDR1 is SNHLY and CDR2 is FYNNEI. V shed 5 bases and J shed 5 bases, with 7 bases lying between them. The CDR3 DNA reads TGTGCCAGCAGTTATCAGGACGAGCAGTACTTC. Amino acids: CASSYQDEQYF.

This chain uses TRBV10-3 with TRBJ2-7; tentatively, D is TRBD2 (6 bases). CDR3 length: 13 residues. Germline lookup yields CDR1 ENHRY and CDR2 SYGVKD. The V gene lost 6 bases and the J gene lost 3 bases, with 12 bases spanning the gap. CDR3 in DNA: TGTGCCATCAGCTACCGGGAGAACTACGAGCAGTACGTC. Translated: CAISYRENYEQYV.

Points on this clonotype: This may be a read error, as it is one base from a much larger clone. Here the CDR3 reads CASGLRPGGGGGETQYF. The CDR3 DNA sequence: TGCGCCAGCGGCCTAAGGCCTGGGGGGGGCGGAGGAGAGACCCAGTACTTC. The chain recombines TRBV4-3 with TRBJ2-5, with D tentatively TRBD2 (7 bases). Germline V gives CDR1 LGHNA, CDR2 YSLEER. This CDR3 comprises 17 residues. The V end was cut by 8 bases, the J end by 4 bases, with 26 bases between.

V is TRBV10-3 and J is TRBJ1-5; D is undetermined. Trimming took off 10 bases at V and 3 bases at J, with 13 bases between the two ends. In germline, CDR1 is ENHRY, CDR2 SYGVKD. The CDR3 length is 13 residues. CDR3 DNA: TGTGCCACCACCTTCGGGTACAATCAGCCCCAGCATTTT. Its translation is CATTFGYNQPQHF.